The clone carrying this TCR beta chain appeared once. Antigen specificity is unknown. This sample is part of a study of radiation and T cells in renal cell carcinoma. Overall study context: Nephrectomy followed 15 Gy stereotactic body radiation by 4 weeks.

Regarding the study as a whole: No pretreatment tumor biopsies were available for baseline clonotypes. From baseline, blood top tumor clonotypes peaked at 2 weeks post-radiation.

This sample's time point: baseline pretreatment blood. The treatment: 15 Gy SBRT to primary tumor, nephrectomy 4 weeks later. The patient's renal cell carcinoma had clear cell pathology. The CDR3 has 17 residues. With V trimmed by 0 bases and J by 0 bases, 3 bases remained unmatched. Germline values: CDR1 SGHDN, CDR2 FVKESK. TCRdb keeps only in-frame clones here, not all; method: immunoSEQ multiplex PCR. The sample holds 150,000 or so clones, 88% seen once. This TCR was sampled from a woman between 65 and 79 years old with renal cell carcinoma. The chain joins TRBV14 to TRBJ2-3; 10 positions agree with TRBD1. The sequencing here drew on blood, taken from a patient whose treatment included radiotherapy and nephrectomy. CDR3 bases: TGTGCCAGCAGCCAAGAAAGGGGACAGGGGAGCACAGATACGCAGTATTTT. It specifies CASSQERGQGSTDTQYF.